This TCR beta chain was identified in a study of T cell changes during pregnancy in multiple sclerosis. CDR1 is MDHEN and CDR2 is SYDVKM in the germline V gene. This CDR3 comprises 14 residues. V gave up 5 bases and J gave up 6 bases; unmatched junction bases: 2. The method was immunoSEQ multiplex PCR; TCRdb's version includes in-frame clones alone and lacks a portion of them. Here the sample spans tens of thousands of clones, 90% to 95% being singletons. This sequence was found in a female donor with multiple sclerosis, enrolled in a pregnancy study. The material sequenced was CD4+ T cells from peripheral blood mononuclear cells, taken in the second trimester of pregnancy. This chain uses TRBV28 with TRBJ2-1, with TRBD2 matching 12 bases. The CDR3 protein is CASSRLAGANEQFF. CDR3 DNA sequence: TGTGCCAGCAGTCGACTAGCGGGAGCCAATGAGCAGTTCTTC.